This record concerns one T cell receptor beta chain sequence. The junction and the germline gene differ at one end; a read error may be behind it. The study recruited people aged about 18 to 90 years across approximately 25 US areas. In Cohort 3, a recovered donor had either two negative PCRs, clearance, or symptom resolution. This entry is derived from a study of blood T cell repertoires in COVID-19. This CDR3 region has 13 residues. In germline, CDR1 is SQVTM, CDR2 ANQGSEA. Original data processing: Cell counts per sample came from amplifying reference gene primers. Sequencing used immunoSEQ multiplex PCR; TCRdb keeps in-frame clones, though not all of them. D and trimming come from the DNA, and the V and J calls and clone size come from that table. In the table there are about 250,000 clones, around 89% of which are singletons.

Sequenced sample: PBMCs or T cells enriched from blood (not recorded which). The sequence came from a man in his forties or fifties who had recovered from COVID-19. This sequence joins TRBV29-1 and TRBJ1-3; no definite D call. In nucleotides, the CDR3 is TGCAGCGTCGAAGGGCCGGGTTGGAGCACCATATATTTT. This translates into CSVEGPGWSTIYF.